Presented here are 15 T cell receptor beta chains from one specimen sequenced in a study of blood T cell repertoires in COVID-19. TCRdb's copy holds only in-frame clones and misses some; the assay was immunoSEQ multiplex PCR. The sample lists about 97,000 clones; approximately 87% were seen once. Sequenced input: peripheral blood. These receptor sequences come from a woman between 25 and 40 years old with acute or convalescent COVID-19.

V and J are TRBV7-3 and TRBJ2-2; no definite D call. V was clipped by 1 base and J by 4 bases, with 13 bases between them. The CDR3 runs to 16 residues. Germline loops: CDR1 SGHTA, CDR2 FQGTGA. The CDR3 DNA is TGTGCCAGCAGCTTAAATGCGGCAGAAGTCACCGGGGAGCTGTTTTTT. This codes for CASSLNAAEVTGELFF.

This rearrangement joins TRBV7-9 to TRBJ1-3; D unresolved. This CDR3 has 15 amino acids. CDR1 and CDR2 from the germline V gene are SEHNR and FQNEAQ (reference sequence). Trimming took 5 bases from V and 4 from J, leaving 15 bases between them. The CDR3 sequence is CASSRILGRGNTIYF. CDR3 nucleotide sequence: TGTGCCAGCAGCCGGATCCTGGGCCGGGGAAACACCATATATTTT.

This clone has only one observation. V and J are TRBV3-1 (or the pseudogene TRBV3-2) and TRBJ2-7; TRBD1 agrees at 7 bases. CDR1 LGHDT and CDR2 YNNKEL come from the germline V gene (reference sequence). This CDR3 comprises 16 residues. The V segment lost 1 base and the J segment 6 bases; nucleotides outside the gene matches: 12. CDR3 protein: CASSQVIGQVMAEQYF. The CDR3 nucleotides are TGTGCCAGCAGCCAAGTGATCGGACAGGTAATGGCCGAGCAGTACTTC.

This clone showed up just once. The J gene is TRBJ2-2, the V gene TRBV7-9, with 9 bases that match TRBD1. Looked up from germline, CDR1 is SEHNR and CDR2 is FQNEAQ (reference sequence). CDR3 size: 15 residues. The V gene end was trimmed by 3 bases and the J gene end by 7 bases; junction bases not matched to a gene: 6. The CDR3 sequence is CASSLGDRENGELFF. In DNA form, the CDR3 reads TGTGCCAGCAGCTTGGGGGACAGGGAGAACGGGGAGCTGTTTTTT.

CDR3 protein: CASSSGQPYNSPLHF. CDR3 nucleotides: TGCGCCAGCAGCTCGGGACAGCCCTATAATTCACCCCTCCACTTT. The V and J genes are TRBV5-1 and TRBJ1-6; 7 nucleotides align to TRBD1. The CDR3 sequence is 15 residues long. CDR1 and CDR2 (germline): SGHRS, YFSETQ. The V segment lost 3 bases and the J segment 2 bases; nucleotides outside the gene matches: 2.

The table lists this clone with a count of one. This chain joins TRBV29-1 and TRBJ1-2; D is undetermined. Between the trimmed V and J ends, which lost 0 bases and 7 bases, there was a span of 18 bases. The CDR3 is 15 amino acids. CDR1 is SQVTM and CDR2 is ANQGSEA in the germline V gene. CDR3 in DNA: TGCAGCGTTGAAGATGGCACAGTCTTACCAAGTGGCTACACCTTC. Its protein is CSVEDGTVLPSGYTF.

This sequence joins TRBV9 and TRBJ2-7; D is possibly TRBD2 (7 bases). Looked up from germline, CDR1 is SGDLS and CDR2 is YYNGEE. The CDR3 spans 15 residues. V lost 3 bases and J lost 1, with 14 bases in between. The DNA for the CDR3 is TGTGCCAGCAGCGAAGGGGGGGGCAGTTCCTACGAGCAGTACTTC. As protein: CASSEGGGSSYEQYF.

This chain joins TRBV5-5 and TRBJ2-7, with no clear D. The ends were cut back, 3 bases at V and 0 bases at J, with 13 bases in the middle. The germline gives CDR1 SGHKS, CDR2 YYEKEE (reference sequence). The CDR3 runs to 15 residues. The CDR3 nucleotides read TGTGCCAGCAGCTCGCCGGGTCCCAGCTCCTACGAGCAGTACTTC. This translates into CASSSPGPSSYEQYF.

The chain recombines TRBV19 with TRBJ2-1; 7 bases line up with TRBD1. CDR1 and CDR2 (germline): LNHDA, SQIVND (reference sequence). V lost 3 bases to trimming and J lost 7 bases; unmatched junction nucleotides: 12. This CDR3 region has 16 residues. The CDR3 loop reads CASSMPKGGVMNEQFF. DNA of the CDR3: TGTGCCAGTAGTATGCCTAAAGGGGGCGTGATGAATGAGCAGTTCTTC.

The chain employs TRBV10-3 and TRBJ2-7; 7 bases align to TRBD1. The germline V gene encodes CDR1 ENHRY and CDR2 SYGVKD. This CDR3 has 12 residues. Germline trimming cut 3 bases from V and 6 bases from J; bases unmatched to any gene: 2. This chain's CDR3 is CAISEQGTEQYF. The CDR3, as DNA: TGTGCCATCAGTGAACAGGGGACCGAGCAGTACTTC.

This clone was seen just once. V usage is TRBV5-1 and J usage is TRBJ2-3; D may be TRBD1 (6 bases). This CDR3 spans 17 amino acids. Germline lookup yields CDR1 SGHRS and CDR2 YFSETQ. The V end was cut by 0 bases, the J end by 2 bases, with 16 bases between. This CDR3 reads CASSLETGPSFTDTQYF. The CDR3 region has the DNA TGCGCCAGCAGCTTGGAAACAGGGCCAAGCTTCACAGATACGCAGTATTTT.

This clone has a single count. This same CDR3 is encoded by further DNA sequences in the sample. The CDR3 is CASSDRGDEQYF. The CDR3 DNA reads as TGTGCCAGCAGTGATCGGGGTGACGAGCAGTACTTC. The V call is TRBV25-1, the J call TRBJ2-7; D may be TRBD2 (5 bases). The CDR3 sequence is 12 residues long. V was trimmed by 3 bases and J by 5 bases, leaving 8 bases between them. Per the germline V gene, CDR1 is MGHDK and CDR2 is SYGVNS.

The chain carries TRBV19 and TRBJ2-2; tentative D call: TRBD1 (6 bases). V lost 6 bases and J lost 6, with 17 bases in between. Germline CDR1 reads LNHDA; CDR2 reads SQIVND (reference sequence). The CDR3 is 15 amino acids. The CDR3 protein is CASRGTPPYSGELFF. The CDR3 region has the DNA TGTGCCAGTAGAGGGACACCACCTTATTCCGGGGAGCTGTTTTTT.

The CDR3: CASIGPRTDRNEKLFF. In DNA, the CDR3 is TGTGCCAGCATCGGACCCCGGACAGACAGGAATGAAAAACTGTTTTTT. The J gene is TRBJ1-4, the V gene TRBV2; D possibly corresponds to TRBD1 (6 bases). The germline gives CDR1 SNHLY, CDR2 FYNNEI. The CDR3 has 16 amino acids. V lost 7 bases and J 5 bases, leaving 20 bases between the germline ends. Filled out from reference TRBV2 and TRBJ1-4, the complete variable domain reads EPEVTQTPSHQVTQMGQEVILRCVPISNHLYFYWYRQILGQKVEFLVSFYNNEISEKSEIFDDQFSVERPDGSNFTLKIRSTKLEDSAMYFCASIGPRTDRNEKLFFGSGTQLSVL.

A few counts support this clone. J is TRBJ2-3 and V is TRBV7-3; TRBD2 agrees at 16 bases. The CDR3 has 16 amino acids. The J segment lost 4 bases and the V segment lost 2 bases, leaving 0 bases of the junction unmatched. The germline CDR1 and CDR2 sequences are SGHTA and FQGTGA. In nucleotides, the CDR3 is TGTGCCAGCAGCTTAGGGACTAGCGGGGGGGCAGATACGCAGTATTTT. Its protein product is CASSLGTSGGADTQYF.